The clone carrying this T cell receptor beta chain was observed a few times. Its antigen is currently unknown. The data are from a study of blood T cells in healthy people across ages. The CDR3 has 12 residues. With 5 bases removed from V and 4 bases from J, the gap between germline ends came to 9 bases. Germline-derived CDR1 and CDR2 are MNHNS and SASEGT. With a J-beta primer mix and a sample-barcoded 5' primer, a second PCR ran about 7 to 12 cycles. Each CDR3 protein gets one entry after TCRdb re-called the 5' RACE reads with MiXCR. The repertoire holds about 1.5 million distinct CDR3 sequences, with 35% to 45% as singletons. Study-level findings and limits: In older individuals, TCR beta diversity per million T cells was lower, falling roughly linearly with age. Donor CMV status was unknown, possibly confounding expanded clonotype changes. A strong correlation between TCR beta diversity and naive T cell percentage was seen.

The sample comprised blood. The chain joins TRBV6-1 to TRBJ2-7; the D gene is possibly TRBD2 (5 bases). The sequence was collected from a woman aged 18 to 35 in good health. The CDR3, as DNA: TGTGCCAGCAGTATGGAGCGGTACGAGCAGTACTTC. It encodes CASSMERYEQYF.